Listed below are T cell receptor beta chains from one sample, sequenced in a study of OX40 agonist ivuxolimab in advanced cancers. Measured with immunoSEQ multiplex PCR; TCRdb has only the in-frame clones, and not every one. The sample lists tens of thousands of clones; roughly 86% were seen once. The material sequenced was CD4+ or CD8+ T cells sorted from blood, taken in a trial of the OX40 agonist ivuxolimab. The source is an adult with an advanced solid tumor such as melanoma, head and neck, liver or kidney cancer. CDR3s include the opening cysteine and the closing phenylalanine or tryptophan. The D gene is left open where the match is weak. Clone size is shown for a subset of rows, as once, few, many or a class of expanded clone.

size: NA; V: TRBV7-6; J: TRBJ2-5; D: NA; CDR3: CASSATHKPPQYF; DNA: TGTGCCAGCAGCGCGACTCACAAGCCACCCCAGTACTTC
size: NA; V: TRBV7-9; J: TRBJ1-1; D: NA; CDR3: CASSQGTNTEAFF; DNA: TGTGCCAGCAGTCAGGGAACGAACACTGAAGCTTTCTTT
size: NA; V: TRBV4-2; J: TRBJ1-1; D: NA; CDR3: CASSLNDLAYNTEAFF; DNA: TGTGCCAGCAGCCTAAACGACCTCGCTTACAACACTGAAGCTTTCTTT
size: NA; V: TRBV4-1; J: TRBJ2-7; D: NA; CDR3: CASSPREYYEQYF; DNA: TGCGCCAGCAGCCCCAGAGAGTACTACGAGCAGTACTTC
size: NA; V: TRBV7-6; J: TRBJ2-2; D: NA; CDR3: CASQIDPNTGELFF; DNA: TGTGCCAGCCAGATCGATCCGAACACCGGGGAGCTGTTTTTT
size: once; V: TRBV6-5; J: TRBJ2-1; D: TRBD2; CDR3: CASSFTSGGGNEQFF; DNA: TGTGCCAGCAGTTTTACTAGCGGGGGAGGTAATGAGCAGTTCTTC
size: NA; V: TRBV7-9; J: TRBJ1-2; D: NA; CDR3: CASSRCYGYTF; DNA: TGTGCCAGCAGCCGCTGCTATGGCTACACCTTC
size: NA; V: TRBV11-2; J: TRBJ1-3; D: NA; CDR3: CASSLEPGWGNTIYF; DNA: TGTGCCAGCAGCTTAGAACCAGGGTGGGGAAACACCATATATTTT
size: NA; V: TRBV5-4; J: TRBJ2-3; D: TRBD2; CDR3: CASSSLASSTDTQYF; DNA: TGTGCCAGCAGCTCACTAGCGTCGAGTACAGATACGCAGTATTTT
size: NA; V: TRBV6-5; J: TRBJ1-1; D: NA; CDR3: CASSYTVNTEAFF; DNA: TGTGCCAGCAGTTATACAGTGAACACTGAAGCTTTCTTT
size: NA; V: TRBV4-3; J: TRBJ2-4; D: TRBD2; CDR3: CASSQGNSGGTKNIQYF; DNA: TGCGCCAGCAGCCAGGGGAACTCGGGGGGGACCAAAAACATTCAGTACTTC
size: NA; V: TRBV9; J: TRBJ2-2; D: NA; CDR3: CASTENTGELFF; DNA: TGTGCCAGCACAGAAAACACCGGGGAGCTGTTTTTT
size: NA; V: TRBV9; J: TRBJ2-7; D: TRBD1; CDR3: CASSVTSGTGSYEQYF; DNA: TGTGCCAGCAGCGTTACCTCCGGGACAGGGTCCTACGAGCAGTACTTC
size: NA; V: TRBV6-1; J: TRBJ1-2; D: NA; CDR3: CAALQGYYGYTF; DNA: TGTGCAGCATTACAGGGTTACTATGGCTACACCTTC
size: NA; V: TRBV25-1; J: TRBJ1-6; D: NA; CDR3: CASLQGSSYNSPLHF; DNA: TGTGCCAGCTTACAGGGAAGCTCCTATAATTCACCCCTCCACTTT
size: NA; V: TRBV4-1; J: TRBJ2-1; D: NA; CDR3: CASSPHSYNEQFF; DNA: TGCGCCAGCAGCCCACACTCCTACAATGAGCAGTTCTTC
size: NA; V: TRBV7-9; J: TRBJ2-5; D: NA; CDR3: CASSLVGGAGETQYF; DNA: TGTGCCAGCAGCTTAGTGGGGGGCGCGGGAGAGACCCAGTACTTC
size: NA; V: TRBV9; J: TRBJ2-1; D: TRBD2; CDR3: CASSESGGASYNEQFF; DNA: TGTGCCAGCAGCGAAAGCGGGGGGGCATCCTACAATGAGCAGTTCTTC
size: NA; V: TRBV11-3; J: TRBJ2-7; D: NA; CDR3: CASSFGVSYEQYF; DNA: TGTGCCAGCAGCTTCGGGGTCTCCTACGAGCAGTACTTC
size: NA; V: TRBV25-1; J: TRBJ2-6; D: NA; CDR3: CASSRVAGQSRANVLTF; DNA: TGTGCCAGCAGTAGGGTCGCTGGACAAAGTCGGGCCAACGTCCTGACTTTC
size: NA; V: TRBV6-1; J: TRBJ2-3; D: NA; CDR3: CASRGTGTQYF; DNA: TGTGCCAGCAGAGGGACTGGGACGCAGTATTTT
size: once; V: TRBV27; J: TRBJ1-1; D: NA; CDR3: CASSPSVLTEAFF; DNA: TGTGCCAGCAGTCCCTCAGTTTTAACTGAAGCTTTCTTT
size: once; V: TRBV7-3; J: TRBJ2-3; D: NA; CDR3: CASSQRQSSTDTQYF; DNA: TGTGCCAGCAGCCAAAGACAGAGCAGCACAGATACGCAGTATTTT
size: NA; V: TRBV14; J: TRBJ2-7; D: NA; CDR3: CASSQVYGDEQYF; DNA: TGTGCCAGCAGCCAAGTATACGGTGACGAGCAGTACTTC
size: NA; V: TRBV9; J: TRBJ2-1; D: NA; CDR3: CASSGGTLGGNEQFF; DNA: TGTGCCAGCAGCGGCGGGACCCTTGGGGGAAATGAGCAGTTCTTC
size: NA; V: TRBV4-3; J: TRBJ1-6; D: NA; CDR3: CASSQVTGSSPLHF; DNA: TGCGCCAGCAGCCAAGTCACAGGGAGCTCACCCCTCCACTTT
size: NA; V: TRBV21-1; J: TRBJ1-2; D: NA; CDR3: CASSKGYRDGPYGYTF; DNA: TGTGCCAGCAGCAAAGGATATCGGGACGGACCCTATGGCTACACCTTC
size: NA; V: TRBV7-9; J: TRBJ2-3; D: NA; CDR3: CASSRTAGTDTQYF; DNA: TGTGCCAGCAGCCGAACGGCGGGCACAGATACGCAGTATTTT
size: NA; V: TRBV19; J: TRBJ1-2; D: TRBD1; CDR3: CTSQGANYGYTF; DNA: TGTACCTCCCAGGGGGCGAACTATGGCTACACCTTC
size: few; V: TRBV11-2; J: TRBJ2-7; D: NA; CDR3: CASSPRTDLSYEQYF; DNA: TGTGCCAGCAGCCCAAGGACTGACCTCTCCTACGAGCAGTACTTC
size: NA; V: TRBV19; J: TRBJ2-7; D: NA; CDR3: CASSRGITYEQYF; DNA: TGTGCCAGTAGTAGGGGCATCACCTACGAGCAGTACTTC
size: NA; V: TRBV28; J: TRBJ2-5; D: NA; CDR3: CASSLVETQYF; DNA: TGTGCCAGCAGTTTGGTTGAGACCCAGTACTTC
size: once; V: TRBV13; J: TRBJ2-7; D: TRBD2; CDR3: CASSLGLAGGPGEQYF; DNA: TGTGCCAGCAGCCTAGGACTAGCGGGGGGGCCGGGAGAGCAGTACTTC
size: medium-sized; V: TRBV19; J: TRBJ2-3; D: NA; CDR3: CASSPSRGQTDTQYF; DNA: TGTGCCAGTAGTCCGAGTCGGGGGCAGACAGATACGCAGTATTTT
size: NA; V: TRBV28; J: TRBJ2-5; D: NA; CDR3: CASSFEETQYF; DNA: TGTGCCAGCAGTTTCGAAGAGACCCAGTACTTC
size: NA; V: TRBV27; J: TRBJ2-7; D: TRBD1; CDR3: CASSLGDSSFYEQYF; DNA: TGTGCCAGCAGTTTAGGGGACAGTTCCTTCTACGAGCAGTACTTC
size: NA; V: TRBV2; J: TRBJ2-3; D: NA; CDR3: CASSVSTADTQYF; DNA: TGTGCCAGCAGCGTTTCGACGGCAGATACGCAGTATTTT
size: NA; V: TRBV7-6; J: TRBJ1-2; D: TRBD1; CDR3: CASSLSPGQGYGYTF; DNA: TGTGCCAGCAGCTTATCACCGGGACAGGGTTATGGCTACACCTTC
size: few; V: TRBV7-9; J: TRBJ2-1; D: TRBD1; CDR3: CASRIDRANEQFF; DNA: TGTGCCAGCAGGATTGACAGGGCCAATGAGCAGTTCTTC
size: NA; V: TRBV27; J: TRBJ1-1; D: NA; CDR3: CASSLWGKGTEAFF; DNA: TGTGCCAGCAGTTTATGGGGGAAGGGCACTGAAGCTTTCTTT
size: NA; V: TRBV28; J: TRBJ2-5; D: TRBD1; CDR3: CASRPRTGRQETQYF; DNA: TGTGCCAGCAGGCCAAGGACAGGGAGGCAAGAGACCCAGTACTTC
size: NA; V: TRBV6-5; J: TRBJ2-7; D: TRBD2; CDR3: CASSQGLASYEQYF; DNA: TGTGCCAGCAGCCAGGGACTAGCGTCCTACGAGCAGTACTTC
size: once; V: TRBV9; J: TRBJ2-1; D: NA; CDR3: CASSARVLGSYNEQFF; DNA: TGTGCCAGCAGCGCCAGGGTTCTTGGCTCCTACAATGAGCAGTTCTTC